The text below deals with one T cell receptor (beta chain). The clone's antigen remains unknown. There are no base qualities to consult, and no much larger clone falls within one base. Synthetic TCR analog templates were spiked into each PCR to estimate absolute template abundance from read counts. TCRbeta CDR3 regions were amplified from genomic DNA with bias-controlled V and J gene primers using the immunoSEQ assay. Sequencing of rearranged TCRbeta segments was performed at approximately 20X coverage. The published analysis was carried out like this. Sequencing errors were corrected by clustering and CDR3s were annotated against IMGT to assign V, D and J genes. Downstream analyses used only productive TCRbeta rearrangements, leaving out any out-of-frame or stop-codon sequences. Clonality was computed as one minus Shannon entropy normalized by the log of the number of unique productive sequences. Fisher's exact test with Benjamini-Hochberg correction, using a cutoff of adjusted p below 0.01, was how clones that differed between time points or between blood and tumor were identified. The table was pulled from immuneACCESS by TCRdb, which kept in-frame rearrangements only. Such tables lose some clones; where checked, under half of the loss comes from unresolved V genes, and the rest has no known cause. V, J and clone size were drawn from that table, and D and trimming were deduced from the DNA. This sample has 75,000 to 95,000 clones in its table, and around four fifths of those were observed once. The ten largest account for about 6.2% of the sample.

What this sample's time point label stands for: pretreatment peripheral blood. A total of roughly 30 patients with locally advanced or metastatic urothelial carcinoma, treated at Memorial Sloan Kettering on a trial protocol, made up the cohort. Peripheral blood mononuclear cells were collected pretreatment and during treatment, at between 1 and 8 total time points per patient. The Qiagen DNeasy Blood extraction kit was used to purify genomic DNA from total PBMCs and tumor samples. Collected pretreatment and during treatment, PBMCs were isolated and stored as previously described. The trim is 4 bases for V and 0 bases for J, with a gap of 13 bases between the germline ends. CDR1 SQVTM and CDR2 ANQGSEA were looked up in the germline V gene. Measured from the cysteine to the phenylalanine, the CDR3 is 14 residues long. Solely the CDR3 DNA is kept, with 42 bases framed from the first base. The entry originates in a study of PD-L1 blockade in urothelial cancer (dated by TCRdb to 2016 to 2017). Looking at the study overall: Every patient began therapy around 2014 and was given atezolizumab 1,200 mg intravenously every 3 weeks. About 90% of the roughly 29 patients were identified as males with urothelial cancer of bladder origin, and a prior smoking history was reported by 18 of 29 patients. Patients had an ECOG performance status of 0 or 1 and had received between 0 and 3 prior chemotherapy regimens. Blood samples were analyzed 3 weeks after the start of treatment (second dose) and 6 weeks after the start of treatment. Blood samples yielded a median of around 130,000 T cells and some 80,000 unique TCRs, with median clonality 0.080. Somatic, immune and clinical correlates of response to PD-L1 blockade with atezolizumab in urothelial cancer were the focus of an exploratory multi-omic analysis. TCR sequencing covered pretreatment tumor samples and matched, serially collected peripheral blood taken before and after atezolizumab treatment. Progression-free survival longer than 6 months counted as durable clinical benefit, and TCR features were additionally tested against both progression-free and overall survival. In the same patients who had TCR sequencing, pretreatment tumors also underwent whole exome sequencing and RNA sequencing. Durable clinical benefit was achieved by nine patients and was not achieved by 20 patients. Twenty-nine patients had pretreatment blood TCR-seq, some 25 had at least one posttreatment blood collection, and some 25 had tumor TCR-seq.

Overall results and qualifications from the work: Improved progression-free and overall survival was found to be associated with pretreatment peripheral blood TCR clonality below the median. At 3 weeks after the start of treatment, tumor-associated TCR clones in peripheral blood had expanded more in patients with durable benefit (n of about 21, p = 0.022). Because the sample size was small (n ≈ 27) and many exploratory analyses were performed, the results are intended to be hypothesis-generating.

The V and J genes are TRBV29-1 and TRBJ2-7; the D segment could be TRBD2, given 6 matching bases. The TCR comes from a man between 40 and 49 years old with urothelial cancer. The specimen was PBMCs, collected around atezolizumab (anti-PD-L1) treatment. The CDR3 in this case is CSVGRTGDSYEQYF. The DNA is TGCAGCGTTGGCCGGACGGGGGACTCCTACGAGCAGTACTTC.